The next 22 T cell receptor beta chains were all read from a single sample in a study of cytotoxic CD8 clonotypes in ibrutinib-treated CLL (dated by TCRdb to the early 2020s). To prepare the library, the immunoSEQ multiplex PCR assay was applied. In TCRdb, the immuneACCESS table is reduced to in-frame sequences with V and J assigned. These tables do not hold every clone; where another copy was compared, an unresolved V gene accounts for under half, and the others remain unexplained. In all, the sample holds more than 9,500 clones, and around 68% of those were seen once. Of the sample, 25% is held by the ten largest clones. The material sequenced was PBMCs, taken before ibrutinib treatment. The source of these receptors is a human donor with chronic lymphocytic leukemia.

V is TRBV19 and J is TRBJ1-4; D call uncertain. The germline V gene has CDR1 LNHDA and CDR2 SQIVND (reference sequence). There are 14 residues in the CDR3. The V end lost 3 bases, the J end lost 12 bases, and 17 bases lay between the germline ends. CDR3 sequence: CASSIRQSYGELFF. CDR3 sequence (DNA): TGTGCCAGTAGTATTCGGCAGTCTTACGGGGAACTGTTTTTT.

The chain couples TRBV2 to TRBJ1-2; possible D gene TRBD1, 5 bases. V lost 3 bases, J lost 1 base, and 9 bases lay in between. CDR1 and CDR2 (germline): SNHLY, FYNNEI. The CDR3 has 14 residues. CDR3: CASSDQGGNYGYTF. CDR3 nucleotides: TGTGCCAGCAGTGACCAGGGCGGTAACTATGGCTACACCTTC.

This clone was recorded a few times. The CDR3 DNA sequence: TGCGCCAGCAGCTTGGAGGCTCCGGGGGGAGAGACCCAGTACTTC. Amino acid sequence: CASSLEAPGGETQYF. The chain uses TRBV5-1 and TRBJ2-5, with 7 bases aligning to TRBD2. From germline, CDR1 is SGHRS and CDR2 YFSETQ. Trimming removed 0 bases from V and 4 bases from J; junction bases left unmatched: 6. This CDR3 contains 15 residues.

The J gene is TRBJ1-3, the V gene TRBV11-3; possible D gene TRBD1, 5 bases. Between the trimmed V and J ends, which lost 5 bases and 1 base, there was a span of 12 bases. From germline, CDR1 is SGHNT and CDR2 YENEEA. There are 15 residues in the CDR3. The CDR3 protein is CASSESRGSGNTIYF. The CDR3 DNA reads TGTGCCAGCAGCGAAAGCCGGGGGTCTGGAAACACCATATATTTT.

This clone is a singleton in its sample. The rearrangement uses TRBV28 and TRBJ1-1, with TRBD1 matching 9 bases. The J segment lost 8 bases and the V segment lost 6 bases, leaving 4 bases of the junction unmatched. The germline V gene has CDR1 MDHEN and CDR2 SYDVKM. There are 12 residues in the CDR3. The chain's CDR3 is CASRLGQGEAFF. CDR3 bases: TGTGCCAGCAGACTTGGACAGGGGGAAGCTTTCTTT.

This clone was counted a few times. The J gene is TRBJ1-6, the V gene TRBV5-1; 7 nucleotides align to TRBD1. Losses at the gene ends were 7 bases for V and 6 bases for J; bases not matched to a gene: 4. The CDR3 length is 13 residues. In germline, CDR1 is SGHRS, CDR2 YFSETQ. DNA for the CDR3: TGCGCCAGCGGGACAGTTCTTAATTCACCCCTCCACTTT. This encodes CASGTVLNSPLHF. Full variable domain (outside the CDR3, taken from reference TRBV5-1 and TRBJ1-6): KAGVTQTPRYLIKTRGQQVTLSCSPISGHRSVSWYQQTPGQGLQFLFEYFSETQRNKGNFPGRFSGRQFSNSRSEMNVSTLELGDSALYLCASGTVLNSPLHFGNGTRLTVT.

V usage is TRBV9 and J usage is TRBJ1-2; D unclear. The length of the CDR3 is 12 residues. CDR1 and CDR2 (germline): SGDLS, YYNGEE. V gave up 3 bases and J gave up 3 bases, with 6 bases separating them. CDR3 in DNA: TGTGCCAGCAGCGGGACTTACTATGGCTACACCTTC. Translating it yields CASSGTYYGYTF.

The chain employs TRBV7-8 and TRBJ2-3; 10 nucleotides align to TRBD2. The germline V gene encodes CDR1 SGHVS and CDR2 FQNEAQ. CDR3 length equals 17 residues. Germline trimming cut 4 bases from V and 3 bases from J; bases unmatched to any gene: 10. CDR3 amino acids: CASSSLAGAQNTDTQYF. The CDR3 coding sequence is TGTGCCAGCAGCTCCCTAGCGGGGGCCCAAAATACAGATACGCAGTATTTT. The variable domain in full, with the rest retrieved from reference TRBV7-8 and TRBJ2-3, is GAGVSQSPRYKVAKRGQDVALRCDPISGHVSLFWYQQALGQGPEFLTYFQNEAQLDKSGLPSDRFFAERPEGSVSTLKIQRTQQEDSAVYLCASSSLAGAQNTDTQYFGPGTRLTVL.

The CDR3 region has the DNA TGTGCCTGGAGCCACAGGGAAGGGGGCAATCAGCCCCAGCATTTT. Residues: CAWSHREGGNQPQHF. V is TRBV30 and J is TRBJ1-5; D perhaps matches TRBD1 (6 bases). This CDR3 has 15 amino acids. The V end was cut by 3 bases, the J end by 2 bases, with 14 bases between. Germline CDR1 and CDR2: GTSNPN and SVGIG (reference sequence).

This clone was counted between two and nine times. The chain employs TRBV6-6 and TRBJ1-2; unclear D gene. Deletions cut 2 bases from V and 0 bases from J, with 7 bases between. The CDR3 contains 14 residues. Germline-derived CDR1 and CDR2 are MNHNY and SVGAGI (reference sequence). CDR3 DNA sequence: TGTGCCAGCAGTTACGGCATTCCTAACTATGGCTACACCTTC. Translated: CASSYGIPNYGYTF.

To note about this clone: Its ends do not fully match the called genes, so a read error is possible. The chain uses TRBV27 and TRBJ2-4; D perhaps matches TRBD1 (6 bases). This CDR3 has 14 amino acids. CDR1 is MNHEY and CDR2 is SMNVEV in the germline V gene (reference sequence). CDR3 loop: CASSFEQGNIQYLF. CDR3 in DNA: TGTGCCAGCAGTTTCGAACAGGGAAACATTCAGTACTTATTC.

About this clone itself: Other DNA sequences of this sample code for an identical CDR3. The gene calls are TRBV19 and TRBJ2-7; D gene uncertain. CDR3 size: 11 residues. Germline loops: CDR1 LNHDA, CDR2 SQIVND (reference sequence). V dropped 3 bases and J dropped 7 bases, with 7 bases sitting between them. The CDR3 loop is CASSIFGEQYF. CDR3 coding DNA: TGTGCCAGTAGTATTTTTGGGGAGCAGTACTTC.

The rearrangement links TRBV6-5 to TRBJ1-5, with D uncertain. Trimming took 1 base from V and 5 from J, leaving 6 bases between them. The CDR3 consists of 13 residues. The V gene's germline CDR1 is MNHEY and CDR2 SVGAGI. The CDR3: CASSYLLHQPQHF. The CDR3 DNA reads as TGTGCCAGCAGTTACTTACTACATCAGCCCCAGCATTTT.

This clone was seen only a few times. The V call is TRBV4-2, the J call TRBJ1-2; D is perhaps TRBD1 (5 bases). Germline V gene sequence: CDR1 LGHNA, CDR2 YNFKEQ. CDR3 length: 15 residues. V was trimmed by 0 bases and J by 2 bases, leaving 10 bases between them. The CDR3 reads CASSQETSGNYGYTF. CDR3 nucleotides: TGTGCCAGCAGCCAAGAGACGTCAGGGAACTATGGCTACACCTTC.

This chain links TRBV5-1 with TRBJ2-1; D possibly corresponds to TRBD2 (6 bases). This CDR3 spans 18 amino acids. Trimming left V 1 base short and J 4 bases short, with 21 bases between. CDR1 and CDR2 from the germline V gene are SGHRS and YFSETQ. The CDR3 here is CASSLPLGDPGAYNEQFF. The DNA for the CDR3 is TGCGCCAGCAGCTTGCCTCTTGGGGACCCGGGAGCATACAATGAGCAGTTCTTC.

The chain employs TRBV5-4 and TRBJ1-2; no clear D. V gave up 5 bases and J gave up 1 base, with 12 bases separating them. Germline CDR1 reads SGHNT; CDR2 reads YYREEE (reference sequence). The CDR3 runs to 14 residues. CDR3 sequence: CASRSPSLNYGYTF. The CDR3 bases are TGTGCCAGCAGGTCCCCGTCACTTAACTATGGCTACACCTTC.

V gene TRBV10-2 combines with J gene TRBJ2-5; D gene ambiguous. The CDR3 extends over 12 amino acids. Germline CDR1 is WSHSY and CDR2 is SAAADI. Trimming took 5 bases from V and 3 from J, leaving 7 bases between them. The CDR3 sequence: CASSHEEETQYF. The CDR3 DNA follows: TGCGCCAGCAGTCATGAGGAAGAGACCCAGTACTTC.

This clone came up a few times. Other DNA sequences within the sample encode an identical CDR3. The chain couples TRBV19 to TRBJ2-7; the match to TRBD1 covers 10 bases. The CDR3 length is 14 residues. Germline V gives CDR1 LNHDA, CDR2 SQIVND (reference sequence). The V and J ends lost 7 bases and 3 bases, in that order; junction bases with no gene match: 6. In DNA form, the CDR3 reads TGTGCCAGTACCCCGACAGGGGGCATCTACGAGCAGTACTTC. Translating it yields CASTPTGGIYEQYF.

The chain combines TRBV7-9 with TRBJ2-2; possibly TRBD1 for D (5 bases). This CDR3 spans 15 amino acids. Germline-derived CDR1 and CDR2 are SEHNR and FQNEAQ (reference sequence). V dropped 1 base and J dropped 4 bases, with 10 bases sitting between them. The CDR3 nucleotides read TGTGCCAGCAGCTTAGGCCAGGGAACCACCGGGGAGCTGTTTTTT. Amino acid sequence: CASSLGQGTTGELFF.

The chain recombines TRBV19 with TRBJ2-5; 10 bases fit TRBD2. This CDR3 spans 14 amino acids. Unmatched junction bases numbered 2, after V lost 4 bases and J lost 3 bases. Germline lookup yields CDR1 LNHDA and CDR2 SQIVND (reference sequence). CDR3 nucleotide sequence: TGTGCCAGTAGTACTAGCGGGGGAGAAGAGACCCAGTACTTC. Translation: CASSTSGGEETQYF.

V gene TRBV4-1 combines with J gene TRBJ2-3, with 7 bases lining up with TRBD1. The CDR3 has 18 residues. The junction had 9 bases not matched to a gene; V was cut back by 0 bases and J by 0 bases. CDR1 and CDR2 from the germline V gene are MGHRA and YSYEKL. The CDR3 region has the DNA TGCGCCAGCAGCCAAGATGGCAGGGGGTCGGGCAGCACAGATACGCAGTATTTT. Translation: CASSQDGRGSGSTDTQYF.

This clone turned up a few times. The chain employs TRBV28 and TRBJ2-7; D unclear. CDR1 and CDR2 (germline): MDHEN, SYDVKM. The length of the CDR3 is 11 residues. Deletions cut 3 bases from V and 9 bases from J, with 9 bases between. CDR3 nucleotides: TGTGCCAGCAGTTTGGGGATCGGGCAGTACTTC. Its protein product is CASSLGIGQYF.